This TCR beta chain was recovered during a study of T cells after posttransplantation cyclophosphamide. Findings and caveats of the study: Later post-transplant blood repertoires were often dominated by donor CD8+ memory clones. Skin or GI-infiltrating T cells shared few TRB sequences with blood.

TCRdb's copy holds only in-frame clones and misses some; the assay was immunoSEQ multiplex PCR. The specimen gives about 37,000 clones without singletons; the ten biggest hold more than 4.5%. Between the trimmed V and J ends, which lost 7 bases and 4 bases, there was a span of 35 bases. CDR3 length: 20 amino acids. The germline gives CDR1 MNHEY, CDR2 SMNVEV (reference sequence). On the day of bone marrow donation, the related graft donor provided peripheral blood. The sample holds many counts of this clone. Its specificity is unknown. This receptor was obtained from a man aged 25 to 40 in good health and a related stem cell transplant donor. Sequences were obtained from PBMCs. V and J are TRBV27 and TRBJ2-7, with D perhaps TRBD1 (6 bases). The CDR3 DNA is TGTGCCAGCACCCTCTGGACAGCGAGAGAGCAGAAACCTTCGGATTACGAGCAGTACTTC. It specifies CASTLWTAREQKPSDYEQYF.